This entry describes one TCR beta chain. These data come from a study of PD-L1 blockade in urothelial cancer. Profiled with immunoSEQ multiplex PCR; TCRdb holds only in-frame clones, not every one. This sample has approximately 37,000 clones, with around four fifths found just once. The CDR3 length is 18 residues. CDR1 is MGHRA, CDR2 YSYEKL, per germline. Germline trimming cut 1 base from V and 0 bases from J; bases unmatched to any gene: 6. The rearrangement links TRBV4-1 to TRBJ1-1; 12 bases agree with TRBD1. Sequencing used PBMCs, obtained around atezolizumab (anti-PD-L1) treatment. This TCR came from a man aged 60-69 years with urothelial cancer. CDR3 in amino acids: CASSQVAGTGGVNTEAFF. CDR3 DNA: TGCGCCAGCAGCCAAGTCGCTGGGACAGGGGGCGTGAACACTGAAGCTTTCTTT.